This TCR beta chain was sequenced during a study of T cell repertoires in cytomegalovirus infection. On the study more broadly: Indications came from public TCR beta signatures; they pointed to CMV infection and to a matching HLA type. Findings of the study overall: CMV-specific HLA-C-restricted TCR beta clonotypes dominated the ex vivo response.

The CDR3 totals 15 residues. V lost 2 bases, J lost 7 bases, and 17 bases lay in between. Germline-derived CDR1 and CDR2 are SGHTA and FQGNSA. This clonotype was detected a few times. What it recognizes is unknown. MiXCR was run by TCRdb on the reads, yielding one entry per CDR3 protein. Of fewer than 650,000 distinct CDR3 sequences listed, roughly 42% are singletons. The TCR originated in a human donor in good health (CMV status not recorded). Some clones in this sample may be carry-over from other donors' samples. The genes are TRBV7-2 and TRBJ1-1, with D maybe TRBD1 (6 bases). The specimen comprised cultured PBMCs, sampled from culture after CMV antigen stimulation. The DNA of the CDR3 is TGTGCCAGCAGCTTAATAGGGGCCAGGGGAGGTGAAGCTTTCTTT. Its translation is CASSLIGARGGEAFF.